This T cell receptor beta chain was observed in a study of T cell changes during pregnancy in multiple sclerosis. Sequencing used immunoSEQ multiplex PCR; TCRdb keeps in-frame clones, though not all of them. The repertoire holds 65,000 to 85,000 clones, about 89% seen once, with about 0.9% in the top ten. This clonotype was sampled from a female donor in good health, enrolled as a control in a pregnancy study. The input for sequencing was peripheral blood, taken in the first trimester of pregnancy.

The CDR3 nucleotides read TGTGCCAGCAGCCCACCAGGGGGAACCTACAATGAGCAGTTCTTC. It is translated as CASSPPGGTYNEQFF. The chain uses TRBV7-9 and TRBJ2-1; 7 bases match TRBD1. Germline loops: CDR1 SEHNR, CDR2 FQNEAQ (reference sequence). The ends lost 5 bases at V and 2 bases at J; junction bases unmatched: 6. CDR3 length: 15 amino acids.